This T cell receptor beta chain was identified during a study of blood T cell repertoires in COVID-19 (dated by TCRdb to 2018 to 2021). About the full investigation: The collaborator samples originated in the United States, Italy and Spain and spanned the acute and convalescent phases of COVID-19. The prospective study material was composed of cDNA or gDNA derived from T cells, B-cell-depleted T cells, or PBMCs. The dataset comprised deeply sampled blood TCRbeta repertoires from subjects exposed to, actively infected with, or recovered from COVID-19. The repertoires were released in a freely available public database meant as a resource for research on the immune response to SARS-CoV-2. Samples were obtained from the ongoing ImmuneRACE study (first 160 participants) and from roughly 1,300 subjects provided by 6 global collaborators. The sample metadata nearly always contained a de-identified subject ID, COVID-19 status, age in years and sex. HLA class I and class II types, where available, came from metadata supplied by the sample provider rather than from assay-based typing. Study-wide conclusions, independent of this receptor: How much clinical and demographic metadata was included differed by source and by participant, and the metadata was provided uncurated.

Each collaborating institution followed its own protocols to collect whole blood in K2EDTA tubes. For TCRbeta analysis, collaborator samples were shipped as frozen whole blood, as isolated PBMCs, or as DNA extracted from either sample type. TCRbeta CDR3 regions were amplified from genomic DNA using the immunoSEQ Assay, a bias-controlled multiplex PCR. As for how the authors treated the data: Within the assay, amplification of reference gene primers was used to estimate how many nucleated cells each sample contained. To quantify the absolute abundance of each unique TCRbeta CDR3 rearrangement, sequence reads were collapsed and filtered. For each sample, productive Simpson clonality was calculated as the square root of Simpson's diversity index across productive rearrangements. As stored in TCRdb, this immuneACCESS dataset retains in-frame rearrangements with V and J assigned. A fraction of the clones does not appear; measured against another copy, unresolved V genes explain less than half of the discrepancy, and the remainder lacks a known reason. V, J and clone size reflect that table, while D and trimming were determined from the DNA. Counted in this sample were 250,000 to 300,000 clones; around 86% of them appeared once. 3.6% of the sample lies in the top ten.

CDR1 and CDR2, looked up from the germline V gene, are MNHEY and SVGAGI. Including cysteine and phenylalanine, the CDR3 has 14 amino acids. Only the CDR3 portion is preserved as DNA: 42 bases, with reading frame beginning at the first base. Trimming takes 8 bases from V and 6 bases from J, and the germline ends sit 17 bases apart. Note on this clone: Its binding antigen is unknown. The record has no base qualities; no much larger clone is one base away.

The chain employs TRBV6-5 and TRBJ2-1; TRBD2 is a possible D gene, resting on 6 matching bases. What was sequenced was peripheral blood. The clonotype was recovered from a man aged 18 to 29 with active or convalescent COVID-19. The encoded CDR3 is CASWFGGGPNEQFF. The DNA is as follows: TGTGCCAGCTGGTTTGGGGGAGGCCCCAATGAGCAGTTCTTC.